This TCR beta chain originates from a study of T cell repertoires in cytomegalovirus infection (dated by TCRdb to between 2017 and 2020). Turning to the overall study: Donor HLA type was relevant to the analysis, as public TCR beta signatures indicated carriage of CMV infection together with the matching HLA type. Study-wide findings and limitations: The ex vivo response was dominated by HLA-C-restricted CMV-specific TCR beta clonotypes, and the single most frequent clonotype in two of eight donors was supplied by these HLA-C-restricted clonotypes. In both this cohort and an independent roughly 360-donor cohort, the cumulative frequency of public TCR beta family members distinguished carriers of CMV infection plus the relevant HLA type.

This clonotype was found many times. No cognate antigen has been identified for it. One base away there is no much larger clone; base qualities are not given. The run used an Illumina HiSeq 1500. The raw public data were reprocessed by TCRdb itself: fastp quality trimming at Q25, MiXCR clonotype calling, in-frame beta chains only. Under each unique CDR3 protein, matching rows form one entry showing the most common genes and DNA. This sample has approximately 70,000 distinct CDR3 sequences in its table, and approximately 22% of those were observed once. Of the sample, 60% to 85% is held by the ten largest clones. Input material: PBMCs, sequenced either directly or after in vitro stimulation (not recorded which). The receptor was isolated from a human donor in good health (CMV status not recorded). Some clones in this sample may be carry-over from other donors' samples.

CDR3 region: CASSLVGPTYEQYF. In nucleotide form, the sequence is TGTGCCAGCAGCTTAGTGGGTCCCACCTACGAGCAGTACTTC. Here the chain combines TRBV7-9 and TRBJ2-7, with the D gene not confidently named. CDR1 and CDR2 are drawn from the germline V gene (reference sequence): SEHNR, FQNEAQ. The CDR3, cysteine through phenylalanine, is 14 amino acids long. This entry keeps only the CDR3 DNA: 42 bases, framed from base 1. Between the V and J ends, shortened by 1 base and 2 bases respectively, the junction contains 9 bases. When the CDR3 is completed using the reference TRBV7-9 and TRBJ2-7 genes on either side, the full variable domain is DTGVSQNPRHKITKRGQNVTFRCDPISEHNRLYWYRQTLGQGPEFLTYFQNEAQLEKSRLLSDRFSAERPKGSFSTLEIQRTEQGDSAMYLCASSLVGPTYEQYFGPGTRLTVT.